Following are 12 T cell receptor beta chains from one sample sequenced in a study of graft-versus-host responses after intestinal transplantation. Grafts had their tissue processed, releasing intraepithelial and lamina propria lymphocytes. Repertoires were generated with immunoSEQ multiplex PCR, while TCRdb's copy carries only in-frame clones and drops some. Here the sample spans 7,500 to 9,500 clones, 65% to 85% being singletons. The sequencing here drew on ileum tissue, taken just under 130 days after transplant. The receptor source for this set is a human patient who received an intestinal transplant, so some T cells may come from the graft donor.

The chain is built from TRBV27 and TRBJ2-1; TRBD1 might be the D (5 bases). Trimming removed 2 bases at V and 5 bases at J, with 10 bases between. The germline gives CDR1 MNHEY, CDR2 SMNVEV (reference sequence). The CDR3 has 14 amino acids. The CDR3 bases are TGTGCCAGCAGTTTAGTTCCAGGGAACAATGAGCAGTTCTTC. It translates to CASSLVPGNNEQFF.

This chain connects TRBV11-2 to TRBJ2-1; weak D call: TRBD2 (5 bases). The CDR3 has 13 amino acids. V dropped 1 base and J dropped 8 bases, with 9 bases sitting between them. The V gene's germline CDR1 is SGHAT and CDR2 FQNNGV. CDR3 amino acids: CASSLGEGYEQFF. CDR3 in DNA: TGTGCCAGCAGCTTAGGTGAGGGCTATGAGCAGTTCTTC.

V usage is TRBV7-8 and J usage is TRBJ1-5; 7 nucleotides line up with TRBD1. CDR1 is SGHVS, CDR2 FQNEAQ, per germline. V was pared by 5 bases and J by 2 bases, with 9 bases of the junction left unmatched. The CDR3 is 16 amino acids. The CDR3 here is CASSTQGGTGNQPQHF. CDR3 in DNA: TGTGCCAGCAGCACTCAGGGGGGGACGGGCAATCAGCCCCAGCATTTT.

V is TRBV7-9 and J is TRBJ2-2; D tentatively reads TRBD1 or TRBD2 (5 bases each). The CDR3 is 17 amino acids. Trimming stripped 5 bases from V and 3 bases from J, with 19 bases between. The V gene's germline CDR1 is SEHNR and CDR2 FQNEAQ (reference sequence). Here the CDR3 reads CASSQRGRSPYTGELFF. In DNA form, the CDR3 reads TGTGCCAGCAGCCAACGGGGACGGAGCCCGTACACCGGGGAGCTGTTTTTT.

The J gene is TRBJ2-7, the V gene TRBV6-1; no clear D. The CDR3 totals 13 residues. V shed 1 base and J shed 4 bases, with 8 bases lying between them. CDR1 and CDR2 (germline): MNHNS, SASEGT. The CDR3 region has the DNA TGTGCCAGCAGTGAAGTATCAGGATACGAGCAGTACTTC. Amino acids: CASSEVSGYEQYF.

The sample holds a few counts of this clone. The chain carries TRBV7-9 and TRBJ1-3, with D perhaps matching TRBD1 (5 bases). V was trimmed by 4 bases and J by 2 bases, leaving 15 bases between them. Germline assignment: CDR1 SEHNR and CDR2 FQNEAQ (reference sequence). CDR3 length: 16 amino acids. The CDR3 region is CASSSPGQGAGNTIYF. In DNA form, the CDR3 reads TGTGCCAGCAGCTCCCCAGGGCAGGGAGCTGGAAACACCATATATTTT.

The V call is TRBV4-2, the J call TRBJ1-3, with D hard to call. Trimming took 0 bases from V and 4 from J, leaving 13 bases between them. Germline CDR1 is LGHNA and CDR2 is YNFKEQ. The CDR3 covers 16 residues. CDR3 loop: CASSQERAARGNTIYF. In DNA, the CDR3 is TGTGCCAGCAGCCAAGAACGGGCAGCTCGGGGAAACACCATATATTTT.

The rearrangement joins TRBV2 to TRBJ2-3, with a weak D call TRBD2 (5 bases). V shed 6 bases and J shed 0 bases, with 13 bases lying between them. The CDR3 consists of 15 residues. In germline, CDR1 is SNHLY, CDR2 FYNNEI. The DNA of the CDR3 is TGTGCCAGCAGCCCCGAGGGATATAGCACAGATACGCAGTATTTT. This gives the protein CASSPEGYSTDTQYF.

The DNA for the CDR3 is TGTGCCAGCAGTGAAGTGGGATCTGGAAACACCATATATTTT. Translated, it gives CASSEVGSGNTIYF. V usage is TRBV6-1 and J usage is TRBJ1-3, with D uncertain. Germline V gene sequence: CDR1 MNHNS, CDR2 SASEGT. The CDR3 is 14 amino acids. V lost 1 base and J 1 base, leaving 5 bases between the germline ends.

This clone was recorded once. The CDR3 region has the DNA TGTGCCAGTGGGACAGGGGGCATTATCGGCTACGAGCAGTACTTC. It specifies CASGTGGIIGYEQYF. The V and J genes are TRBV6-1 and TRBJ2-7, with 12 nucleotides matching TRBD1. The CDR3 length is 15 residues. The V segment lost 9 bases and the J segment 3 bases; nucleotides outside the gene matches: 9. Germline-derived CDR1 and CDR2 are MNHNS and SASEGT.

This clone came up a few times. V is TRBV23-1 and J is TRBJ1-1; D is undetermined. TRBV23-1 is sorted into the ORF group, with uncertain function. V was shortened by 2 bases and J by 5 bases, with 15 bases between the two germline ends. This CDR3 has 15 amino acids. This CDR3 is CASSQINTEVTEAFF. DNA for the CDR3: TGCGCCAGCAGTCAAATCAACACGGAAGTTACTGAAGCTTTCTTT.

This clone was seen more than once but under ten times. The chain has TRBV4-1 and TRBJ1-1; no definite D call. Germline CDR1 is MGHRA and CDR2 is YSYEKL. This CDR3 comprises 14 residues. Trimming stripped 0 bases from V and 5 bases from J, with 10 bases between. CDR3 residues: CASSQEVEVTEAFF. CDR3 nucleotides: TGCGCCAGCAGCCAAGAAGTCGAGGTGACTGAAGCTTTCTTT.